These 32 T cell receptor beta chains originate from one sample sequenced in a study of early T cells in non-severe SARS-CoV-2 infection. TCRdb re-analysed the 5' RACE reads in MiXCR, keeping a single row per CDR3 protein. The sample lists tens of thousands of distinct CDR3 sequences, 5.5% to 7.5% occurring once. The sequenced sample was whole blood. The receptor source for this set is an adult who was a healthcare worker with PCR-confirmed SARS-CoV-2 infection or an uninfected control (not recorded which).

This clonotype was detected many times. The V gene is TRBV11-2, the J gene TRBJ2-5, with D possibly TRBD1 on 6 matching bases. The CDR3 totals 13 residues. V lost 3 bases to trimming and J lost 3 bases, with 8 bases between them. Germline V gene sequence: CDR1 SGHAT, CDR2 FQNNGV. CDR3 residues: CASSLDRKETQYF. CDR3 nucleotides: TGTGCCAGCAGCTTGGACAGAAAAGAGACCCAGTACTTC.

V gene TRBV7-2 combines with J gene TRBJ1-4; D is unclear. Trimming pared 5 bases from V and 8 bases from J, leaving 9 bases between. This CDR3 has 12 residues. Germline V gene sequence: CDR1 SGHTA, CDR2 FQGNSA. The CDR3 coding sequence is TGTGCCAGCAGCCCCTACGAAGAAAAACTGTTTTTT. It translates to CASSPYEEKLFF.

This clonotype showed up many times. The chain is built from TRBV21-1 and TRBJ1-3. TRBV21-1 represents a pseudogene. The CDR3 is 15 residues long. The CDR3 sequence: CASQTLRTSGNTIYF. In nucleotides, the CDR3 is TGTGCCAGCCAAACCCTCCGAACCTCTGGAAACACCATATATTTT.

The table lists this clonotype with many counts. V is TRBV3-1 and J is TRBJ2-7; TRBD1 is a possible D gene (6 bases). Trimming cost V 6 bases and J 5 bases, with 8 bases left between them. CDR3 length: 11 amino acids. The germline V gene has CDR1 LGHDT and CDR2 YNNKEL (reference sequence). The CDR3 DNA reads as TGTGCCAGCAGAAAGGGGGACGAGCAGTACTTC. Protein product: CASRKGDEQYF.

This clonotype was counted ten times or more. The chain joins TRBV9 to TRBJ2-1; 13 bases line up with TRBD2. V was clipped by 4 bases and J by 4 bases; unmatched bases: 5. The germline V gene encodes CDR1 SGDLS and CDR2 YYNGEE. CDR3 size: 16 residues. The CDR3 sequence is CASSPRTSGGYNEQFF. In DNA form, the CDR3 reads TGTGCCAGCAGCCCGAGGACTAGCGGGGGTTACAATGAGCAGTTCTTC.

This clonotype was detected a few times. V usage is TRBV6-2 or TRBV6-3 and J usage is TRBJ2-7; 8 bases map to TRBD1. This CDR3 comprises 15 residues. Germline V CDR1 and CDR2: MNHEY, SVGEGT. V lost 0 bases, J lost 4 bases, and 5 bases stayed unmatched. This CDR3 reads CASSYSWDRTYEQYF. The CDR3 coding sequence is TGTGCCAGCAGTTACTCGTGGGACAGGACATACGAGCAGTACTTC.

Ten or more counts support this clonotype. The V gene is TRBV10-3, the J gene TRBJ2-7; unclear D gene. V gave up 5 bases and J gave up 4 bases, with 6 bases separating them. Germline CDR1 reads ENHRY; CDR2 reads SYGVKD. This CDR3 contains 11 residues. The CDR3 is CAISSEYEQYF. Here the CDR3 DNA reads TGTGCCATCAGTAGCGAGTACGAGCAGTACTTC.

This clonotype was seen a few times. The chain links TRBV7-2 to TRBJ2-1; D is uncertain. The V and J ends lost 5 bases and 6 bases respectively, with 20 bases between them. Germline V gene lookup returns CDR1 SGHTA and CDR2 FQGNSA. The CDR3 is made up of 16 amino acids. The DNA for the CDR3 is TGTGCCAGCAGCCAGACCTCCGGACGGAGCAGCAATGAGCAGTTCTTC. Residues: CASSQTSGRSSNEQFF.

This chain connects TRBV7-6 to TRBJ2-1; maybe TRBD1 (6 bases). The CDR3 sequence is 15 residues long. Germline-derived CDR1 and CDR2 are SGHVS and FNYEAQ. With 1 base removed from V and 2 bases from J, the gap between germline ends came to 9 bases. CDR3 DNA: TGTGCCAGCAGCTTAGACGGGACACCCTACAATGAGCAGTTCTTC. Encoded protein: CASSLDGTPYNEQFF.

The rearrangement uses TRBV29-1 and TRBJ2-2, with D unresolved. Looked up from germline, CDR1 is SQVTM and CDR2 is ANQGSEA. This CDR3 region has 11 residues. The CDR3 sequence: CSTQKSGELFF. The DNA of the CDR3 is TGCAGTACACAGAAGTCGGGGGAGCTGTTTTTT.

This clonotype has ten or more counts. The chain has TRBV28 and TRBJ2-7; D is unclear. The CDR3 is 12 residues long. Trimming stripped 7 bases from V and 5 bases from J, with 12 bases between. CDR1 and CDR2 from the germline V gene are MDHEN and SYDVKM. CDR3 residues: CASNRMRNEQYF. The CDR3 DNA sequence: TGTGCCAGCAACCGAATGAGGAACGAGCAGTACTTC.

This clonotype was recorded many times. The chain has TRBV19 and TRBJ1-2, with 8 bases fitting TRBD1. The germline gives CDR1 LNHDA, CDR2 SQIVND (reference sequence). CDR3 length equals 13 residues. Trimming took 10 bases from V and 7 from J; bases not matched to a gene: 11. The CDR3 spells CATQQTQGGGYTF. The DNA of the CDR3 is TGTGCCACCCAGCAAACACAGGGGGGTGGCTACACCTTC.

J is TRBJ2-7 and V is TRBV7-2; D is uncertain. Trimming took off 5 bases at V and 1 base at J, with 6 bases between the two ends. The CDR3 totals 12 residues. Germline lookup yields CDR1 SGHTA and CDR2 FQGNSA. CDR3 region: CASSPGSYEQYF. The CDR3 region has the DNA TGTGCCAGCAGCCCCGGGTCCTACGAGCAGTACTTC.

There are many counts of this clonotype. J is TRBJ2-7 and V is TRBV6-5, with D perhaps assigned TRBD1 or TRBD2 (5 bases each). Germline CDR1 and CDR2: MNHEY and SVGAGI. Trimming removed 0 bases at V and 9 bases at J, with 12 bases between. This CDR3 contains 13 residues. The CDR3 DNA sequence: TGTGCCAGCAGTTACTCGACCGGGACGGGGCAGTACTTC. Encoded protein: CASSYSTGTGQYF.

This clonotype turned up a few times. The chain carries TRBV20-1 and TRBJ2-7; 10 bases match TRBD1. The CDR3 has 15 residues. The V and J ends lost 3 bases and 3 bases, in that order; junction bases with no gene match: 8. Germline V gene lookup returns CDR1 DFQATT and CDR2 SNEGSKA (reference sequence). CDR3: CSARSETGGFYEQYF. The DNA of the CDR3 is TGCAGTGCTAGGTCCGAGACAGGGGGCTTCTACGAGCAGTACTTC.

This clonotype showed up many times. The chain is built from TRBV30 and TRBJ1-6; TRBD1 agrees at 11 bases. Trimming took 4 bases from V and 8 from J; bases not matched to a gene: 7. The CDR3 loop spans 15 amino acids. Per germline, CDR1 GTSNPN and CDR2 SVGIG (reference sequence). DNA for the CDR3: TGTGCCTGGATTGATAAGGGACAGGGGGATTCACCCCTCCACTTT. Protein product: CAWIDKGQGDSPLHF.

This clonotype was detected many times. CDR3 residues: CASSLSGIAGDNEQFF. CDR3 nucleotides: TGTGCCAGCAGCTTAAGCGGAATCGCTGGTGACAATGAGCAGTTCTTC. The gene calls are TRBV7-9 and TRBJ2-1, with D possibly TRBD2 on 5 matching bases. The germline gives CDR1 SEHNR, CDR2 FQNEAQ (reference sequence). The V end lost 2 bases, the J end lost 5 bases, and 16 bases lay between the germline ends. The CDR3 is 16 amino acids.

This clonotype was seen repeatedly, ten times or more. The rearrangement links TRBV19 to TRBJ2-5; a possible D gene is TRBD1 (6 bases). With 3 bases removed from V and 2 bases from J, the gap between germline ends came to 10 bases. The CDR3 covers 14 residues. CDR1 and CDR2 (germline): LNHDA, SQIVND (reference sequence). The DNA for the CDR3 is TGTGCCAGTAGTATCGGACAGCAGCAAGAGACCCAGTACTTC. Translated: CASSIGQQQETQYF.

There are many counts of this clonotype. This chain connects TRBV7-8 to TRBJ1-4; 9 bases line up with TRBD1. The CDR3 loop spans 15 amino acids. CDR1 is SGHVS, CDR2 FQNEAQ, per germline. V lost 4 bases and J lost 5; bases outside the gene matches: 5. The CDR3 region is CASSSSGTGNEKLFF. CDR3 coding DNA: TGTGCCAGCAGCTCCTCCGGGACAGGGAATGAAAAACTGTTTTTT.

This clonotype came up many times. This chain links TRBV5-4 with TRBJ2-4; weak D call: TRBD1 (5 bases). The CDR3 sequence is 13 residues long. V gave up 0 bases and J gave up 4 bases, with 5 bases separating them. The germline V gene has CDR1 SGHNT and CDR2 YYREEE (reference sequence). CDR3 loop: CASSLEGKNIQYF. CDR3 nucleotide sequence: TGTGCCAGCAGCTTGGAGGGGAAAAACATTCAGTACTTC.

This clonotype was recorded at least ten times. The CDR3 DNA reads TGTGCCAGCAGCCGCCTGGCCCGGACAGGGGTGAATGAGCAGTTCTTC. Its protein is CASSRLARTGVNEQFF. V is TRBV7-9 and J is TRBJ2-1; 9 bases agree with TRBD1. V lost 5 bases and J lost 7; bases outside the gene matches: 12. Looked up from germline, CDR1 is SEHNR and CDR2 is FQNEAQ (reference sequence). This CDR3 spans 16 amino acids.

This clonotype was seen only a few times. This sequence joins TRBV5-1 and TRBJ1-5; D is uncertain. V lost 2 bases to trimming and J lost 4 bases, with 4 bases between them. The CDR3 has 12 amino acids. The V gene's germline CDR1 is SGHRS and CDR2 YFSETQ. CDR3 nucleotide sequence: TGCGCCAGCAGCTTCCTTAATCAGCCCCAGCATTTT. Its protein is CASSFLNQPQHF. Based on the CDR3 plus reference TRBV5-1 and TRBJ1-5, the full variable domain is KAGVTQTPRYLIKTRGQQVTLSCSPISGHRSVSWYQQTPGQGLQFLFEYFSETQRNKGNFPGRFSGRQFSNSRSEMNVSTLELGDSALYLCASSFLNQPQHFGDGTRLSIL.

There are many counts of this clonotype. CDR3 sequence (DNA): TGTGCCAGCAGTCGCTCCTCGAGTACCCGGGACAGTGTTGGGCCCCAGCATTTT. Protein: CASSRSSSTRDSVGPQHF. This sequence joins TRBV12-3 or TRBV12-4 and TRBJ1-5; TRBD1 matches at 7 bases. The V segment lost 5 bases and the J segment 9 bases; nucleotides outside the gene matches: 22. CDR3 size: 18 residues.

V is TRBV2 and J is TRBJ1-1; unclear D gene. From germline, CDR1 is SNHLY and CDR2 FYNNEI. The CDR3 runs to 11 residues. Between the trimmed V and J ends, which lost 7 bases and 12 bases, there was a span of 15 bases. CDR3 in DNA: TGTGCCAGCATTATTTTTACAGAAACTTTCTTT. This codes for CASIIFTETFF.

This clonotype was seen many times. J is TRBJ1-1 and V is TRBV11-3; weak D call: TRBD1 (6 bases). The germline V gene has CDR1 SGHNT and CDR2 YENEEA. V lost 5 bases, J lost 2 bases, and 12 bases lay in between. The CDR3 length is 14 residues. CDR3 in amino acids: CASSPRTANTEAFF. The DNA of the CDR3 is TGTGCCAGCAGCCCAAGGACAGCAAACACTGAAGCTTTCTTT.

This clonotype was detected many times. CDR3 region: CASSLTKTAGAYNEQFF. The CDR3 DNA follows: TGTGCCAGCAGTTTAACTAAAACGGCAGGGGCCTACAATGAGCAGTTCTTC. This sequence joins TRBV12-3 or TRBV12-4 and TRBJ2-1, with D perhaps matching TRBD1 (6 bases). This CDR3 is built from 17 residues. V lost 2 bases and J lost 2, with 16 bases in between.

At least ten counts were recorded for this clonotype. The J gene is TRBJ1-2, the V gene TRBV20-1, with D perhaps TRBD1 (5 bases). This CDR3 spans 13 amino acids. Per germline, CDR1 DFQATT and CDR2 SNEGSKA (reference sequence). Between the trimmed V and J ends, which lost 6 bases and 5 bases, there was a span of 16 bases. CDR3 DNA: TGCAGTGCAAATTACCGGGACCTTTATGGCTACACCTTC. It translates to CSANYRDLYGYTF.

This clonotype was seen a handful of times. The chain couples TRBV20-1 to TRBJ1-6; tentative D call: TRBD1 (6 bases). CDR3 length equals 14 residues. Between the trimmed V and J ends, which lost 4 bases and 8 bases, there was a span of 15 bases. CDR1 DFQATT and CDR2 SNEGSKA come from the germline V gene (reference sequence). CDR3 bases: TGCAGTGCTACGGAACCTGGACAGCATTCACCCCTCCACTTT. Amino acids: CSATEPGQHSPLHF.

The chain joins TRBV5-1 to TRBJ2-1; 7 positions match TRBD1. This CDR3 spans 15 amino acids. CDR1 is SGHRS, CDR2 YFSETQ, per germline. J gave up 3 bases and V 4 bases, and 7 bases lay outside the gene matches. The CDR3 is CASSMQGVIYNEQFF. In nucleotides, the CDR3 is TGCGCCAGCAGCATGCAGGGGGTAATCTACAATGAGCAGTTCTTC.

This clonotype appeared many times. V gene TRBV7-2 combines with J gene TRBJ1-5, with 7 bases matching TRBD1. V dropped 4 bases and J dropped 5; count of bases not matched to a gene: 5. This CDR3 contains 14 residues. The germline V gene encodes CDR1 SGHTA and CDR2 FQGNSA. The CDR3 region has the DNA TGTGCCAGCAGCTGGACAGGCAGGGATCAGCCCCAGCATTTT. It codes for CASSWTGRDQPQHF.

In its sample, this clonotype was seen many times. This chain links TRBV5-1 with TRBJ2-1; 15 positions agree with TRBD2. Germline-derived CDR1 and CDR2 are SGHRS and YFSETQ. With 4 bases clipped from V and 8 bases from J, the junction kept 4 bases outside the gene matches. CDR3 size: 15 residues. The CDR3 DNA reads as TGCGCCAGCAGCGTCGGGACTAGCGGGGGGTATGAGCAGTTCTTC. Protein: CASSVGTSGGYEQFF. The full variable domain, its missing parts supplied by reference TRBV5-1 and TRBJ2-1, is KAGVTQTPRYLIKTRGQQVTLSCSPISGHRSVSWYQQTPGQGLQFLFEYFSETQRNKGNFPGRFSGRQFSNSRSEMNVSTLELGDSALYLCASSVGTSGGYEQFFGPGTRLTVL.

The CDR3 protein is CSARDNRGPGTGELFF. DNA for the CDR3: TGCAGTGCTAGAGATAACCGGGGGCCAGGCACCGGGGAGCTGTTTTTT. The chain uses TRBV20-1 and TRBJ2-2; D possibly uses TRBD1 or TRBD2 (6 bases each). Trimming removed 0 bases from V and 4 bases from J, with 15 bases in between. The CDR3 consists of 16 residues. CDR1 is DFQATT and CDR2 is SNEGSKA in the germline V gene (reference sequence).